This note documents a single T cell receptor beta chain sequence. Its antigen remains unidentified. This record belongs to a study of T cell responses to AZD1222 COVID-19 vaccine. Second-dose recipients at about 4 or about 12 weeks were treated as one pooled group. Assay used: immunoSEQ multiplex PCR; TCRdb lists only in-frame clones, some missing. This sample carries 100,000 to 150,000 clones, about 91% of them seen once, and the ten largest clones take roughly 2%. Overall study results and limits: Following two doses of AZD1222, Spike-specific TCR breadth and depth rose. Possibly, clonal diversity was underestimated; donors were largely white British and included more females. Spike-wide coverage was observed for vaccine-associated CD4 TCRs, with dominant responses at 160-218 and 743-854.

V was clipped by 4 bases and J by 6 bases; unmatched bases: 7. This CDR3 is 15 amino acids long. The V gene's germline CDR1 is SEHNR and CDR2 FQNEAQ (reference sequence). The material sequenced was peripheral blood, taken 28 days after the second AZD1222 dose. The TCR comes from an adult who received the AZD1222 COVID-19 vaccine. This chain connects TRBV7-9 to TRBJ1-5; 9 bases agree with TRBD1. CDR3 sequence (DNA): TGTGCCAGCAGCTGGGACAGGGACGCGAGTCAGCCCCAGCATTTT. It codes for CASSWDRDASQPQHF.